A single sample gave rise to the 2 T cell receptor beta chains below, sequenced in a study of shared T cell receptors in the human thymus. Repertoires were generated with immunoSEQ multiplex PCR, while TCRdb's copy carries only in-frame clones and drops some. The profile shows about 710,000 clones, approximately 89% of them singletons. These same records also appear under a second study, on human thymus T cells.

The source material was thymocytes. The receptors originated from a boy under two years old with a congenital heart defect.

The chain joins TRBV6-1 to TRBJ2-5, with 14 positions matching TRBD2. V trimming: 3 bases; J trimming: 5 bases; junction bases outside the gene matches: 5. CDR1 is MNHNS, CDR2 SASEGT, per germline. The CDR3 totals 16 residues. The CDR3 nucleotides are TGTGCCAGCAGTGAGAGACTAGCGGGGGGGTGGGAGACCCAGTACTTC. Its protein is CASSERLAGGWETQYF.

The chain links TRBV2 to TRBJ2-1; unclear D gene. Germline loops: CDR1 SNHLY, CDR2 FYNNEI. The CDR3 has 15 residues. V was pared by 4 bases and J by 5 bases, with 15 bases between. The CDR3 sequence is CASSATAVENNEQFF. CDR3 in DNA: TGTGCCAGCAGTGCTACGGCGGTAGAGAACAATGAGCAGTTCTTC.